This T cell receptor beta chain was identified in a study of OX40 agonist ivuxolimab in advanced cancers. This clone was counted once. The ends were cut back, 5 bases at V and 4 bases at J, with 14 bases in the middle. The germline V gene has CDR1 LNHDA and CDR2 SQIVND (reference sequence). The CDR3 length is 14 residues. The assay was immunoSEQ multiplex PCR, and TCRdb's table has in-frame clones only and misses some. The table records tens of thousands of clones, approximately 78% of them present only once. The rearrangement joins TRBV19 to TRBJ1-1; D possibly corresponds to TRBD1 (6 bases). This receptor was obtained from an adult with an advanced solid tumor such as melanoma, head and neck, liver or kidney cancer. The sequenced sample was CD4+ or CD8+ T cells sorted from blood, obtained in a trial of the OX40 agonist ivuxolimab. The CDR3 DNA reads as TGTGCCAGTAGTGGACAGTATATAGGCACTGAAGCTTTCTTT. Encoded protein: CASSGQYIGTEAFF.